A single sample gave rise to the 22 T cell receptor beta chains below, sequenced in a study of blood T cell repertoires in COVID-19 (dated by TCRdb to 2020 to 2021). Libraries were constructed by the immunoSEQ multiplex PCR assay. In TCRdb, the immuneACCESS table is reduced to in-frame sequences with V and J assigned. These tables do not hold every clone; where another copy was compared, an unresolved V gene accounts for under half, and the others remain unexplained. This sample lists about 240,000 clones; around 84% were detected once. Of the sample, over 6% is held by the ten largest clones. The sequenced sample consisted of peripheral blood. All receptors come from a woman in her seventies with active or convalescent COVID-19.

This chain links TRBV6-5 with TRBJ2-1, with TRBD2 matching over 7 bases. Trimming cost V 2 bases and J 7 bases; bases outside gene matches: 8. The CDR3 is 15 residues long. Germline V gene lookup returns CDR1 MNHEY and CDR2 SVGAGI. The CDR3 DNA sequence: TGTGCCAGCAGTTACGGGGGTGGGGGAGGGAATGAGCAGTTCTTC. It yields the protein CASSYGGGGGNEQFF.

V and J are TRBV6-5 and TRBJ1-2; 8 nucleotides match TRBD1. CDR3 length: 14 residues. V shed 7 bases, J shed 5 bases, and the junction held 9 bases outside the gene matches. From germline, CDR1 is MNHEY and CDR2 SVGAGI. CDR3 sequence: CASTRDRRGYGYTF. CDR3 DNA sequence: TGTGCCAGCACCCGGGACAGGCGGGGGTATGGCTACACCTTC.

J is TRBJ2-3 and V is TRBV4-3; TRBD1 might be the D (6 bases). CDR1 is LGHNA, CDR2 YSLEER, per germline. The ends were cut back, 2 bases at V and 6 bases at J, with 18 bases in the middle. CDR3 length: 16 residues. Here the CDR3 DNA reads TGCGCCAGCAGCCAACAGGGGCCCCGGTTAGGCGATACGCAGTATTTT. This encodes CASSQQGPRLGDTQYF.

The chain has TRBV7-2 and TRBJ1-6; no clear D gene. The V end was cut by 0 bases, the J end by 0 bases, with 6 bases between. The germline CDR1 and CDR2 sequences are SGHTA and FQGNSA. This CDR3 has 16 amino acids. Here the CDR3 DNA reads TGTGCCAGCAGCTTAGCGCCGAGCTCCTATAATTCACCCCTCCACTTT. Protein: CASSLAPSSYNSPLHF. Looking up the rest from reference TRBV7-2 and TRBJ1-6 gives the full variable domain: GAGVSQSPSNKVTEKGKDVELRCDPISGHTALYWYRQSLGQGLEFLIYFQGNSAPDKSGLPSDRFSAERTGGSVSTLTIQRTQQEDSAVYLCASSLAPSSYNSPLHFGNGTRLTVT.

The V call is TRBV19, the J call TRBJ1-5, with 7 bases matching TRBD1. Trimming removed 3 bases from V and 3 bases from J; junction bases left unmatched: 2. Per germline, CDR1 LNHDA and CDR2 SQIVND (reference sequence). The CDR3 extends over 14 amino acids. CDR3 sequence (DNA): TGTGCCAGTAGTATCGGACAGGCCAATCAGCCCCAGCATTTT. Protein sequence: CASSIGQANQPQHF.

This chain connects TRBV7-7 to TRBJ2-7; tentative D call: TRBD1 (6 bases). Germline assignment: CDR1 SSHAT and CDR2 FNYEAQ (reference sequence). V lost 5 bases to trimming and J lost 1 base, with 12 bases between them. CDR3 length: 14 residues. CDR3 in amino acids: CASSPDRLSYEQYF. The DNA for the CDR3 is TGTGCCAGCAGCCCCGACAGGTTATCCTACGAGCAGTACTTC.

This clone was picked up one time. Here the CDR3 DNA reads TGTGCCAGCAGCCCCCGTGGGGCTGCGAACACCGGGGAGCTGTTTTTT. This translates into CASSPRGAANTGELFF. J is TRBJ2-2 and V is TRBV3-1 (or the pseudogene TRBV3-2); the D gene is possibly TRBD1 (5 bases). This CDR3 has 16 residues. The V end lost 4 bases, the J end lost 0 bases, and 12 bases lay between the germline ends. CDR1 is LGHDT, CDR2 YNNKEL, per germline (reference sequence).

This sequence joins TRBV11-2 and TRBJ1-3, with D hard to call. The CDR3 covers 16 residues. CDR1 is SGHAT and CDR2 is FQNNGV in the germline V gene. V dropped 0 bases and J dropped 0 bases, with 9 bases sitting between them. The CDR3 DNA follows: TGTGCCAGCAGCTTAGACAGGACTCGCTCTGGAAACACCATATATTTT. Residues: CASSLDRTRSGNTIYF.

The CDR3, as DNA: TGTGCCAGCATCCCCTCGGGACAGGCCTACTATGGCTACACCTTC. Its translation is CASIPSGQAYYGYTF. The chain links TRBV6-5 to TRBJ1-2; 8 positions agree with TRBD1. This CDR3 region has 15 residues. Germline CDR1 MNHEY, CDR2 SVGAGI. The V gene end was trimmed by 7 bases and the J gene end by 3 bases; junction bases not matched to a gene: 10.

The chain uses TRBV19 and TRBJ1-5, with D possibly TRBD1 on 6 matching bases. V was cut by 3 bases and J by 7 bases, with 13 bases left in between. The CDR3 is 14 amino acids. Germline CDR1 reads LNHDA; CDR2 reads SQIVND (reference sequence). The CDR3 reads CASSILGGRQPQHF. CDR3 DNA: TGTGCCAGTAGTATTTTAGGGGGAAGACAGCCCCAGCATTTT.

V is TRBV7-2 and J is TRBJ2-2; D is unclear. Germline loops: CDR1 SGHTA, CDR2 FQGNSA. V dropped 8 bases and J dropped 6 bases, with 10 bases sitting between them. This CDR3 is 12 amino acids long. The CDR3 here is CASPLGPGELFF. The CDR3 nucleotides read TGTGCCAGCCCTCTTGGCCCCGGGGAGCTGTTTTTT.

The J gene is TRBJ1-2, the V gene TRBV12-3 or TRBV12-4; D uncertain. Trimming left V 2 bases short and J 7 bases short, with 11 bases between. This CDR3 has 13 residues. The CDR3 here is CASSLSETGGYTF. CDR3 nucleotides: TGTGCCAGCAGTTTATCGGAGACGGGTGGCTACACCTTC.

The gene calls are TRBV6-5 and TRBJ2-7; 8 bases line up with TRBD1. This CDR3 contains 14 residues. V lost 6 bases and J lost 3; bases outside the gene matches: 7. CDR1 is MNHEY, CDR2 SVGAGI, per germline. DNA of the CDR3: TGTGCCAGCAGCCTAACAGGGGGGAGCTACGAGCAGTACTTC. It yields the protein CASSLTGGSYEQYF.

V usage is TRBV7-2 and J usage is TRBJ2-2; 9 bases agree with TRBD2. Trimming at V came to 2 bases and at J to 0 bases, leaving 1 base not matched to a gene. The CDR3 is 16 amino acids. Looked up from germline, CDR1 is SGHTA and CDR2 is FQGNSA. The CDR3 sequence: CASSLPSGANTGELFF. The CDR3 DNA sequence: TGTGCCAGCAGCTTACCTAGCGGGGCGAACACCGGGGAGCTGTTTTTT.

This clone occurred a few times. The chain carries TRBV28 and TRBJ1-4, with 9 bases that match TRBD1. The V gene's germline CDR1 is MDHEN and CDR2 SYDVKM. The CDR3 sequence is 16 residues long. The trim removed 6 bases at V and 2 bases at J, leaving 7 bases unmatched. The CDR3 DNA reads TGTGCCAGCAGCCCAGACAGGGGGGTTACTAATGAAAAACTGTTTTTT. It translates to CASSPDRGVTNEKLFF.

The V call is TRBV6-5, the J call TRBJ2-1; 8 nucleotides line up with TRBD2. With 6 bases clipped from V and 8 bases from J, the junction kept 6 bases outside the gene matches. CDR3 length: 13 residues. Per the germline V gene, CDR1 is MNHEY and CDR2 is SVGAGI. The CDR3 reads CASRGTSGYEQFF. In DNA, the CDR3 is TGTGCCAGCAGGGGTACTAGCGGTTATGAGCAGTTCTTC.

This chain connects TRBV2 to TRBJ1-2; a weak D match, TRBD1 (5 bases). V lost 7 bases, J lost 6 bases, and 18 bases lay in between. CDR1 and CDR2 (germline): SNHLY, FYNNEI. CDR3 size: 14 residues. As DNA, the CDR3 is TGTGCCAGCAAACGCGGGACTCAAACAAATGGCTACACCTTC. Translation gives CASKRGTQTNGYTF.

This chain uses TRBV6-5 with TRBJ1-4, with D maybe TRBD1 (6 bases). This CDR3 spans 14 amino acids. Per the germline V gene, CDR1 is MNHEY and CDR2 is SVGAGI. Trimming removed 6 bases at V and 3 bases at J, with 11 bases between. The DNA of the CDR3 is TGTGCCAGCAGAAGTTGGACAGCTAATGAAAAACTGTTTTTT. Its protein product is CASRSWTANEKLFF.

The rearrangement links TRBV5-1 to TRBJ2-7, with D maybe TRBD1 (6 bases). The V gene's germline CDR1 is SGHRS and CDR2 YFSETQ. The CDR3 runs to 14 residues. Deletions cut 3 bases from V and 1 base from J, with 11 bases between. DNA of the CDR3: TGCGCCAGCAGCTGGCCGGACAGATCCTACGAGCAGTACTTC. It specifies CASSWPDRSYEQYF. Based on the CDR3 plus reference TRBV5-1 and TRBJ2-7, the full variable domain is KAGVTQTPRYLIKTRGQQVTLSCSPISGHRSVSWYQQTPGQGLQFLFEYFSETQRNKGNFPGRFSGRQFSNSRSEMNVSTLELGDSALYLCASSWPDRSYEQYFGPGTRLTVT.

The chain joins TRBV9 to TRBJ1-4, with a weak D call TRBD1 (5 bases). The V gene's germline CDR1 is SGDLS and CDR2 YYNGEE. The CDR3 has 14 residues. V was trimmed by 4 bases and J by 7 bases, leaving 14 bases between them. This CDR3 is CASSPRVAGEKLFF. Written as DNA, the CDR3 is TGTGCCAGCAGCCCCAGGGTCGCCGGTGAAAAACTGTTTTTT. The full variable domain, completed using reference TRBV9 and TRBJ1-4, is DSGVTQTPKHLITATGQRVTLRCSPRSGDLSVYWYQQSLDQGLQFLIQYYNGEERAKGNILERFSAQQFPDLHSELNLSSLELGDSALYFCASSPRVAGEKLFFGSGTQLSVL.

The chain links TRBV14 to TRBJ2-7; perhaps TRBD1 as D (5 bases). V gave up 5 bases and J gave up 2 bases, with 19 bases separating them. The CDR3 spans 16 residues. Germline CDR1 and CDR2: SGHDN and FVKESK. CDR3 region: CASSSFDRKGTYEQYF. The CDR3 DNA reads TGTGCCAGCAGCTCCTTCGACAGAAAAGGAACCTACGAGCAGTACTTC.

This chain connects TRBV5-1 to TRBJ1-5, with D tentatively TRBD1 (5 bases). The CDR3 spans 14 residues. Trimming shortened V by 0 bases and J by 7 bases, and 11 bases separated the two germline ends. Germline V gene data show CDR1 as SGHRS and CDR2 as YFSETQ. The CDR3 nucleotides read TGCGCCAGCAGCTTGGAAGGGGCGCGACAGCCCCAGCATTTT. This translates into CASSLEGARQPQHF.